This T cell receptor beta chain was obtained from a study of technical replicates of blood from a handful of donors. Looked up from germline, CDR1 is MNHEY and CDR2 is SMNVEV (reference sequence). This CDR3 spans 16 amino acids. V lost 5 bases to trimming and J lost 2 bases; unmatched junction nucleotides: 8. Some clones are missing from TCRdb's copy, which holds only in-frame ones; the method was immunoSEQ multiplex PCR. The sample carries about 78,000 clones, around 94% recorded once. Sequencing used T cells isolated from PBMCs. This TCR was sampled from a human donor in good health. This rearrangement joins TRBV27 to TRBJ1-5, with 8 bases that match TRBD1. Here the CDR3 reads CASSPSGGLGNQPQHF. The CDR3, as DNA: TGTGCCAGCAGTCCTTCAGGGGGCTTGGGCAATCAGCCCCAGCATTTT.